These 21 T cell receptor beta chains were sequenced from one sample in a study of shared clonotypes between healthy human individuals. TCRdb's table, derived via immunoSEQ multiplex PCR, lists solely in-frame clones and lacks some. Among some 490,000 clones listed, roughly 80% were seen once. Sequenced: PBMCs. The receptors originated from a woman in her thirties or forties in good health. Some clones in this sample may be carry-over from other donors' samples.

The V and J genes are TRBV30 and TRBJ2-2, with D unresolved. Germline-derived CDR1 and CDR2 are GTSNPN and SVGIG (reference sequence). V was trimmed by 6 bases and J by 1 base, leaving 12 bases between them. The CDR3 contains 14 residues. CDR3 coding DNA: TGTGCCTGCTACTGGACGGGGAACACCGGGGAGCTGTTTTTT. This translates into CACYWTGNTGELFF.

In the case of this clone: This probably arose from a read error, given a far larger clone one base away. This chain links TRBV5-1 with TRBJ1-2; D is undetermined. This CDR3 spans 14 amino acids. Germline V gene sequence: CDR1 SGHRS, CDR2 YFSETQ. V was shortened by 0 bases and J by 6 bases, with 12 bases between the two germline ends. The CDR3 here is CASSLGNSHDGYTF. The CDR3 nucleotides read TGCGCCAGCAGCTTGGGGAACTCACATGATGGCTACACCTTC.

Regarding this clone: A far larger clone is one base from this, pointing to a likely read error. The chain combines TRBV2 with TRBJ1-4; a possible D gene is TRBD1 (5 bases). CDR3 length: 14 residues. Deletions cut 8 bases from V and 6 bases from J, with 16 bases between. Germline V gene sequence: CDR1 SNHLY, CDR2 FYNNEI. The CDR3: CASDMGLDHEKLFF. For the CDR3, the DNA is TGTGCCAGCGACATGGGGCTCGATCATGAAAAACTGTTTTTT.

On this clone: A read error is likely here: a far larger clone is one base away. The chain combines TRBV10-1 with TRBJ2-1, with 9 bases fitting TRBD2. Germline V gene lookup returns CDR1 WNHNN and CDR2 SYGVQD (reference sequence). The CDR3 sequence is 13 residues long. The CDR3, as DNA: TGCGCCGGCAGAGCGGGAGGTGGCAATGAGCAGTTCTTC. Translating it yields CAGRAGGGNEQFF.

A note on this clone: This sequence is one base from a far larger clone and is likely a read error. This sample also contains other DNA sequences that code for the same CDR3. The genes are TRBV25-1 and TRBJ1-1, with D possibly matching TRBD1 (6 bases). This CDR3 has 13 amino acids. The germline gives CDR1 MGHDK, CDR2 SYGVNS. V lost 5 bases, J lost 2 bases, and 9 bases lay in between. CDR3 in DNA: TGTGCCAGCAGTCCCAGGGGTAACACTGAAGCTTTCTTT. Protein product: CASSPRGNTEAFF.

This clone was picked up one time. This chain uses TRBV11-2 with TRBJ2-1; D call uncertain. V gave up 5 bases and J gave up 0 bases, with 11 bases separating them. This CDR3 contains 15 residues. The germline V gene encodes CDR1 SGHAT and CDR2 FQNNGV. This chain's CDR3 is CASSMTLSSYNEQFF. The CDR3 nucleotides read TGTGCCAGCAGCATGACTCTTAGCTCCTACAATGAGCAGTTCTTC.

The rearrangement uses TRBV28 and TRBJ1-1; D uncertain. Germline values: CDR1 MDHEN, CDR2 SYDVKM. Trimming left V 3 bases short and J 1 base short, with 6 bases between. The CDR3 sequence is 13 residues long. CDR3 protein: CASSFDGNTEAFF. For the CDR3, the DNA is TGTGCCAGCAGTTTCGACGGGAACACTGAAGCTTTCTTT.

This chain uses TRBV19 with TRBJ1-1, with 8 bases fitting TRBD1. The trim removed 4 bases at V and 2 bases at J, leaving 12 bases unmatched. CDR1 and CDR2 (germline): LNHDA, SQIVND (reference sequence). There are 17 residues in the CDR3. The CDR3 coding sequence is TGTGCCAGTAGTACTGGACAGGGCGGGAAAAAAAACACTGAAGCTTTCTTT. Translating gives CASSTGQGGKKNTEAFF.

This chain links TRBV6-1 with TRBJ1-5; 8 nucleotides match TRBD1. The CDR3 loop spans 14 amino acids. CDR1 MNHNS and CDR2 SASEGT come from the germline V gene. With 7 bases clipped from V and 6 bases from J, the junction kept 8 bases outside the gene matches. The CDR3 DNA reads TGTGCCAGCAACATCCAACAGGGGGGTCAGCCCCAGCATTTT. Translated, it gives CASNIQQGGQPQHF.

The chain combines TRBV11-2 with TRBJ1-1; D is possibly TRBD1 (5 bases). The CDR3 extends over 15 amino acids. Trimming took off 4 bases at V and 5 bases at J, with 17 bases between the two ends. Germline V gene sequence: CDR1 SGHAT, CDR2 FQNNGV. CDR3 bases: TGTGCCAGCAGCTCGACCGGGACCGGGAGGACTGAAGCTTTCTTT. Its protein is CASSSTGTGRTEAFF.

On this clone: The likely explanation is a read error, given a far larger clone one base away. This specimen includes other DNA sequences encoding the same CDR3. J is TRBJ1-1 and V is TRBV28, with D unclear. From germline, CDR1 is MDHEN and CDR2 SYDVKM. The V gene lost 2 bases and the J gene lost 1 base, with 17 bases spanning the gap. This CDR3 spans 17 amino acids. Written as DNA, the CDR3 is TGTGCCAGCAGTTTACTCGCTAAACGGACCTCGAACACTGAAGCTTTCTTT. This codes for CASSLLAKRTSNTEAFF.

On this clone: A single base separates this from a much larger clone, so it may be a read error. Additional DNA sequences in this sample encode the identical CDR3. CDR3 nucleotide sequence: TGCAGCGTTGGAAGCCGGGAAGGCTACACCTTC. It is translated as CSVGSREGYTF. The chain employs TRBV29-1 and TRBJ1-2; D remains unclear. This CDR3 spans 11 amino acids. V was shortened by 4 bases and J by 8 bases, with 11 bases between the two germline ends. Germline CDR1 SQVTM, CDR2 ANQGSEA.

A remark on this clone: It differs at one base from a far larger clone, so likely a read error. The J gene is TRBJ2-2, the V gene TRBV2; possibly TRBD1 for D (5 bases). The CDR3 runs 14 residues. Trimming left V 6 bases short and J 4 bases short, with 12 bases between. The germline V gene encodes CDR1 SNHLY and CDR2 FYNNEI. This chain's CDR3 is CASSQLTVTGELFF. The CDR3, as DNA: TGTGCCAGCAGCCAGTTGACAGTCACCGGGGAGCTGTTTTTT.

This clone has just a few counts. This likely came from a read error, as a far larger clone is one base away. The sample has other DNA sequences that encode this CDR3 too. CDR3 DNA: TGCAGCGTTGGGGTAGCGGGAGTGGTAGAGACACAGTACTTC. Encoded protein: CSVGVAGVVETQYF. This chain connects TRBV29-1 to TRBJ2-5; the match to TRBD2 covers 9 bases. The CDR3 has 14 amino acids. CDR1 and CDR2 from the germline V gene are SQVTM and ANQGSEA.

This clone has more than one count but fewer than ten. V usage is TRBV4-3 and J usage is TRBJ2-7; maybe TRBD2 (5 bases). The CDR3 loop spans 15 amino acids. The ends were cut back, 2 bases at V and 3 bases at J, with 14 bases in the middle. Germline CDR1 and CDR2: LGHNA and YSLEER. CDR3 coding DNA: TGCGCCAGCAGCCAATTTCAGGAGGTCAGCTACGAGCAGTACTTC. Protein sequence: CASSQFQEVSYEQYF.

The V call is TRBV14, the J call TRBJ1-1; TRBD1 aligns across 8 bases. The CDR3 extends over 16 amino acids. Trimming at V came to 1 base and at J to 5 bases, leaving 9 bases not matched to a gene. CDR1 SGHDN and CDR2 FVKESK come from the germline V gene. CDR3 nucleotides: TGTGCCAGCAGCCAAGTTAACAGGGGGGGCCGAACTGAAGCTTTCTTT. Residues: CASSQVNRGGRTEAFF.

This rearrangement joins TRBV27 to TRBJ2-7; D unresolved. Trimming removed 5 bases from V and 3 bases from J, with 14 bases in between. Looked up from germline, CDR1 is MNHEY and CDR2 is SMNVEV (reference sequence). This CDR3 spans 14 amino acids. This CDR3 reads CASSPTGFYYEQYF. The DNA of the CDR3 is TGTGCCAGCAGTCCCACGGGCTTCTACTACGAGCAGTACTTC.

This clone was found a few times. A read error is likely here: a far larger clone is one base away. V gene TRBV29-1 combines with J gene TRBJ2-2; TRBD2 agrees at 9 bases. Germline CDR1 reads SQVTM; CDR2 reads ANQGSEA. The CDR3 consists of 16 residues. This CDR3 reads CSVVGGPAGASGELLF. CDR3 DNA: TGCAGCGTTGTAGGTGGTCCAGCGGGAGCTAGCGGGGAGCTGCTTTTT.

The chain combines TRBV28 with TRBJ2-1; no definite D call. CDR1 MDHEN and CDR2 SYDVKM come from the germline V gene. The CDR3 is 16 amino acids. Trimming stripped 7 bases from V and 0 bases from J, with 16 bases between. CDR3 bases: TGTGCCAGCACCCTCCCGGGCGCGAGCTCCTACAATGAGCAGTTCTTC. Its protein product is CASTLPGASSYNEQFF.

This chain uses TRBV2 with TRBJ2-3; TRBD1 matches 9 bases. This CDR3 has 14 residues. Per the germline V gene, CDR1 is SNHLY and CDR2 is FYNNEI. Trimming took 6 bases from V and 5 from J; bases not matched to a gene: 6. The CDR3 DNA sequence: TGTGCCAGCAGCTCGGGACAGGGTAAAGATACGCAGTATTTT. Amino acids: CASSSGQGKDTQYF.

The V gene is TRBV27, the J gene TRBJ1-5; 8 bases match TRBD1. J lost 2 bases, V lost 2 bases, and 2 bases had no gene match. Looked up from germline, CDR1 is MNHEY and CDR2 is SMNVEV (reference sequence). The CDR3 is made up of 15 amino acids. The CDR3 region has the DNA TGTGCCAGCAGTTTAACAGGGGGTGGCAATCAGCCCCAGCATTTT. Its translation is CASSLTGGGNQPQHF.